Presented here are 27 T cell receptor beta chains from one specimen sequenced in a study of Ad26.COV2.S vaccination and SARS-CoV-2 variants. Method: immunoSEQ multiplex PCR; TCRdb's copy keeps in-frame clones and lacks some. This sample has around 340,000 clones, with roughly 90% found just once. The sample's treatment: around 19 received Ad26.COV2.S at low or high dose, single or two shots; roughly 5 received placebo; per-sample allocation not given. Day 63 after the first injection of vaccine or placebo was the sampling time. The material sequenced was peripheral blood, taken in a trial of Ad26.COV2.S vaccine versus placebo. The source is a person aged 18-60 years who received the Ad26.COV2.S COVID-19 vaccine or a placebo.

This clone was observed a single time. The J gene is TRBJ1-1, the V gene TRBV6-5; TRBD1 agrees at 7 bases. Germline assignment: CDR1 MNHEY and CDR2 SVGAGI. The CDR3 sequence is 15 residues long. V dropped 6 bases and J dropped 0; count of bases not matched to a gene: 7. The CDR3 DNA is TGTGCCAGCAGACCTCCGGGACAGCTGAACACTGAAGCTTTCTTT. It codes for CASRPPGQLNTEAFF.

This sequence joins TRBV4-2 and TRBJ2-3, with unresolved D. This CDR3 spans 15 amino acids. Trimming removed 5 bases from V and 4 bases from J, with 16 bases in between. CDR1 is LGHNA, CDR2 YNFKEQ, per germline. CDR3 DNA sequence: TGTGCCAGCAGCTACACCCTAGGGAAGGCAGATACGCAGTATTTT. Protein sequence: CASSYTLGKADTQYF.

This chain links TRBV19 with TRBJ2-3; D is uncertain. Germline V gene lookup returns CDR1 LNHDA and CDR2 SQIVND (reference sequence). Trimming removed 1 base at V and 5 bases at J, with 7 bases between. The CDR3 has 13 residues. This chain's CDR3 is CASSIGSGDTQYF. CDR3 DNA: TGTGCCAGTAGTATAGGGTCTGGAGATACGCAGTATTTT.

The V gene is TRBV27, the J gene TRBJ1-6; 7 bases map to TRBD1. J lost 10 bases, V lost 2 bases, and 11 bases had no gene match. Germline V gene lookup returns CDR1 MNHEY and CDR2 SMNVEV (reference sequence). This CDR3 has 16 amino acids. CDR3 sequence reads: CASSLLPVTGMSPLHF. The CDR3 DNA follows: TGTGCCAGCAGTTTACTCCCCGTGACAGGGATGTCACCCCTCCACTTT.

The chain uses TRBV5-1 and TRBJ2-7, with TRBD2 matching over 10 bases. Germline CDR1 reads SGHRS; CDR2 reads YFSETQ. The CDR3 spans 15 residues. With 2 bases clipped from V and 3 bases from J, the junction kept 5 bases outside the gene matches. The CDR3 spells CASSFTSGELYEQYF. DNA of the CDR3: TGCGCCAGCAGCTTTACTAGCGGGGAACTCTACGAGCAGTACTTC.

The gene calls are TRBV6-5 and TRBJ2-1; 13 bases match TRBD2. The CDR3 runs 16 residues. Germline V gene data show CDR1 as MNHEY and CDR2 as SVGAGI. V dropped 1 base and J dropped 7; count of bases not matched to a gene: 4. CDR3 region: CASSYWTSGSGNEQFF. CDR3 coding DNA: TGTGCCAGCAGTTACTGGACTAGCGGGAGCGGAAATGAGCAGTTCTTC.

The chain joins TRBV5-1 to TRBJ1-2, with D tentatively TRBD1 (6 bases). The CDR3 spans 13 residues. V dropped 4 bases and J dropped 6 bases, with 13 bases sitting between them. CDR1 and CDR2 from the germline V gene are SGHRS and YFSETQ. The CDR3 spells CASSLDSRDGYTF. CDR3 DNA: TGCGCCAGCAGCCTGGACAGCCGGGATGGCTACACCTTC.

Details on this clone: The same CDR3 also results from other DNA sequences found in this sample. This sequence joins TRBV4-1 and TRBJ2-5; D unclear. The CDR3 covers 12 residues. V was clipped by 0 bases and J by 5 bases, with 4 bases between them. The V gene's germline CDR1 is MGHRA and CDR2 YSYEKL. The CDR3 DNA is TGCGCCAGCAGCCAAGATCTCGAGACCCAGTACTTC. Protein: CASSQDLETQYF.

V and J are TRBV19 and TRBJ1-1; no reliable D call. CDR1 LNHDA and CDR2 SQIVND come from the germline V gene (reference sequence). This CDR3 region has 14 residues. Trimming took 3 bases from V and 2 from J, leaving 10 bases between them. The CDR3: CASSMVTRNTEAFF. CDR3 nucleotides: TGTGCCAGTAGTATGGTAACCCGAAACACTGAAGCTTTCTTT.

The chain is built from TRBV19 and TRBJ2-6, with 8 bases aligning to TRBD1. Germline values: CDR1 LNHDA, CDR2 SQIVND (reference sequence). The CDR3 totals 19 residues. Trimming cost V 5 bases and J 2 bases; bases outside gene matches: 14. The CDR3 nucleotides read TGTGCCAGTAGTGTGGACAGGGACTTGGGGTTGGCTGGGGCCAACGTCCTGACTTTC. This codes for CASSVDRDLGLAGANVLTF.

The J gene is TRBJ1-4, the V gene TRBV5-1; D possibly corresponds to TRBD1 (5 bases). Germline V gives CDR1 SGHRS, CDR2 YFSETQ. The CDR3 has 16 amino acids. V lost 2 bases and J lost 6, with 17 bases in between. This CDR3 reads CASSFRDSQEHEKLFF. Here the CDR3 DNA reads TGCGCCAGCAGCTTCCGGGACTCCCAGGAGCATGAAAAACTGTTTTTT.

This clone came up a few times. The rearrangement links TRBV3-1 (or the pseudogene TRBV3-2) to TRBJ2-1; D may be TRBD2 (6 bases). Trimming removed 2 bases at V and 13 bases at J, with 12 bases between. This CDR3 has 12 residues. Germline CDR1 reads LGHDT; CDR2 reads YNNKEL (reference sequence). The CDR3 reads CASSQQGGAQFF. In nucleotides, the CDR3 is TGTGCCAGCAGCCAACAGGGAGGTGCACAGTTCTTC.

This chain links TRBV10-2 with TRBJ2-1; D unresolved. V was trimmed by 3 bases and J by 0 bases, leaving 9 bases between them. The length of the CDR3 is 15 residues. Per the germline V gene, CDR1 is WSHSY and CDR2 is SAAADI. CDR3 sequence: CASSDGASSYNEQFF. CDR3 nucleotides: TGCGCCAGCAGTGACGGCGCGAGCTCCTACAATGAGCAGTTCTTC.

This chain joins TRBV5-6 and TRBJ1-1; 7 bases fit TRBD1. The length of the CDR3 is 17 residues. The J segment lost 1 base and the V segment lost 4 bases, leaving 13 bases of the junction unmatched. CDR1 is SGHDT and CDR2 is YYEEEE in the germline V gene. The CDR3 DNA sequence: TGTGCCAGCAGCCCAGCGACAGGGTGGGAGAGGAACACTGAAGCTTTCTTT. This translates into CASSPATGWERNTEAFF.

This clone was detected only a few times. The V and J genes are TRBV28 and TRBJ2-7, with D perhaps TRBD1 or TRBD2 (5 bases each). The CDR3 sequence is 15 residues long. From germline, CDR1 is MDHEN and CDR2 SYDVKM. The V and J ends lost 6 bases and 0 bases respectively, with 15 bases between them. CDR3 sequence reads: CASSQVGVPSYEQYF. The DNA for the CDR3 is TGTGCCAGCAGCCAAGTGGGGGTTCCCTCCTACGAGCAGTACTTC.

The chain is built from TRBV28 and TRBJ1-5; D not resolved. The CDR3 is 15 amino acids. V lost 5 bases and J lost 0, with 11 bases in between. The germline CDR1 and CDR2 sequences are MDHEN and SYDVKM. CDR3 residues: CASSTYRLSNQPQHF. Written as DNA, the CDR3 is TGTGCCAGCAGTACATACCGTCTTAGCAATCAGCCCCAGCATTTT.

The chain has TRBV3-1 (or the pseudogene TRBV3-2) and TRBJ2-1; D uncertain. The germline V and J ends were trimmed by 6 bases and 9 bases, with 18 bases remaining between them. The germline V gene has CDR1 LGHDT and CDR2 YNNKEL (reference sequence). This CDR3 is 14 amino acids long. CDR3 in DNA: TGTGCCAGCAGTCCTAAGACCCTCACTGGTGAGCAGTTCTTC. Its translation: CASSPKTLTGEQFF.

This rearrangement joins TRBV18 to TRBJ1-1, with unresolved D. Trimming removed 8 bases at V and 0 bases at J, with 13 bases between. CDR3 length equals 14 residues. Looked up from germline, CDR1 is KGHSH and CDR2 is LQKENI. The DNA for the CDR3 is TGTGCCAGCGCGAGCGACACAATGAACACTGAAGCTTTCTTT. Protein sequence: CASASDTMNTEAFF.

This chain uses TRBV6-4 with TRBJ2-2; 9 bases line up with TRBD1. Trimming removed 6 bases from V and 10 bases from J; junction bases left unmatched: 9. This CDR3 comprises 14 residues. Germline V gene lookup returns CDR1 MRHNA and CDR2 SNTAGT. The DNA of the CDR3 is TGTGCCAGCAGGGAGACGGACAGGGGTTCGGAGCTGTTTTTT. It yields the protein CASRETDRGSELFF.

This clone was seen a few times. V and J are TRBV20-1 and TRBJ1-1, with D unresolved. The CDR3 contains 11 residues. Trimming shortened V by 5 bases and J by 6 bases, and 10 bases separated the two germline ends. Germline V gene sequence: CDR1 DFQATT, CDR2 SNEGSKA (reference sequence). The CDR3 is CSARHFPEAFF. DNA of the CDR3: TGCAGTGCTCGGCACTTCCCTGAAGCTTTCTTT.

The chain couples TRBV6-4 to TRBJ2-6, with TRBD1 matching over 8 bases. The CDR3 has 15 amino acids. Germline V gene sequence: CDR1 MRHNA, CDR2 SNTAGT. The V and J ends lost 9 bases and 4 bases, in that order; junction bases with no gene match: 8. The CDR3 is CARPGRGLGANVLTF. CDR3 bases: TGTGCCAGACCTGGCAGGGGGCTAGGGGCCAACGTCCTGACTTTC.

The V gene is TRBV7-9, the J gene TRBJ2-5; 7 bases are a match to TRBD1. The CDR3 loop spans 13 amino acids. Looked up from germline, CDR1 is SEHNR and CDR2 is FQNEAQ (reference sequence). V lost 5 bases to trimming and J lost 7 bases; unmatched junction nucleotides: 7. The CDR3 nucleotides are TGTGCCAGCAGCGAGACAGGGAGTGGGACCCAGTACTTC. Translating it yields CASSETGSGTQYF.

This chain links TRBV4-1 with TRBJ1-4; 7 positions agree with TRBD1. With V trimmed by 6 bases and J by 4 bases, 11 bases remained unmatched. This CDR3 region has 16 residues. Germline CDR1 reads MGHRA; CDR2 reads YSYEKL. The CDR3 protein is CASRPPGGTDNEKLFF. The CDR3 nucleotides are TGCGCCAGCAGGCCCCCCGGCGGGACAGATAATGAAAAACTGTTTTTT.

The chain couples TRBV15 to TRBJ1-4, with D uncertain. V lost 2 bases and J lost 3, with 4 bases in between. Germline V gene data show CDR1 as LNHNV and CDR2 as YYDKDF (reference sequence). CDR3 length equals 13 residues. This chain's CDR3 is CATSRSPNEKLFF. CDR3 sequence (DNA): TGTGCCACCAGCAGATCCCCTAATGAAAAACTGTTTTTT.

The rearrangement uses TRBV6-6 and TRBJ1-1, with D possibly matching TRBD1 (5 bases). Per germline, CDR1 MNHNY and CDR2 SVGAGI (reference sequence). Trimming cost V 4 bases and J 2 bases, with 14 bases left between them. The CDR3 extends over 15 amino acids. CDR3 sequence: CASSLPTELNTEAFF. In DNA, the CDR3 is TGTGCCAGCAGTTTGCCGACAGAACTCAACACTGAAGCTTTCTTT.

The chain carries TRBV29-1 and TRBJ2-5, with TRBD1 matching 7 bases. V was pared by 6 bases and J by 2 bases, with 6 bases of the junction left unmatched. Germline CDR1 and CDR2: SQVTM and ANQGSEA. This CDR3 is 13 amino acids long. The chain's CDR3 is CSVGGQAQETQYF. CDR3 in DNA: TGCAGCGTCGGAGGACAGGCGCAAGAGACCCAGTACTTC.

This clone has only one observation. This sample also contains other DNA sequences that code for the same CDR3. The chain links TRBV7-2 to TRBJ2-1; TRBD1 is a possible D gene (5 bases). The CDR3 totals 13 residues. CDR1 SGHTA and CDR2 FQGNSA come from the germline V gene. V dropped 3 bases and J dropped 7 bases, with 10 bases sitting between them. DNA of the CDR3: TGTGCCAGCAGCTTGGGCAGGGCGAATGAGCAGTTCTTC. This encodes CASSLGRANEQFF. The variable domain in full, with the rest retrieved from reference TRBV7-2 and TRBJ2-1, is GAGVSQSPSNKVTEKGKDVELRCDPISGHTALYWYRQSLGQGLEFLIYFQGNSAPDKSGLPSDRFSAERTGGSVSTLTIQRTQQEDSAVYLCASSLGRANEQFFGPGTRLTVL.